This T cell receptor beta chain originates from a study of cytomegalovirus exposure and HLA in healthy donors. The wider study: Around 80 million unique TCR sequences came from HLA-typed donors in an early release. The study, taken as a whole, reports: Rare TCR sequences predominated, though certain public TCRs were found in many donors.

The V gene's germline CDR1 is SGHRS and CDR2 YFSETQ. CDR3 length equals 18 residues. Between the trimmed V and J ends, which lost 1 base and 14 bases, there was a span of 30 bases. The PCR used 60 Vbeta and 13 Jbeta primers. Sequencing was performed with immunoSEQ multiplex PCR; in TCRdb, only in-frame clones are kept and a portion is missing. The data show 75,000 to 100,000 clones, 55% to 75% seen once. This clone was seen a handful of times. Its specificity is unknown. The receptor was derived from a man in his fifties or sixties in good health and CMV-seronegative. Input material: PBMCs. The chain employs TRBV5-1 and TRBJ1-4, with D perhaps TRBD1 (6 bases). The CDR3 bases are TGCGCCAGCAGCTTGACTCCGCCGACTGCAGGGGCGCTAAAGGGGCTGTTTTTT. It is translated as CASSLTPPTAGALKGLFF. Full variable domain (outside the CDR3, taken from reference TRBV5-1 and TRBJ1-4): KAGVTQTPRYLIKTRGQQVTLSCSPISGHRSVSWYQQTPGQGLQFLFEYFSETQRNKGNFPGRFSGRQFSNSRSEMNVSTLELGDSALYLCASSLTPPTAGALKGLFFGSGTQLSVL.